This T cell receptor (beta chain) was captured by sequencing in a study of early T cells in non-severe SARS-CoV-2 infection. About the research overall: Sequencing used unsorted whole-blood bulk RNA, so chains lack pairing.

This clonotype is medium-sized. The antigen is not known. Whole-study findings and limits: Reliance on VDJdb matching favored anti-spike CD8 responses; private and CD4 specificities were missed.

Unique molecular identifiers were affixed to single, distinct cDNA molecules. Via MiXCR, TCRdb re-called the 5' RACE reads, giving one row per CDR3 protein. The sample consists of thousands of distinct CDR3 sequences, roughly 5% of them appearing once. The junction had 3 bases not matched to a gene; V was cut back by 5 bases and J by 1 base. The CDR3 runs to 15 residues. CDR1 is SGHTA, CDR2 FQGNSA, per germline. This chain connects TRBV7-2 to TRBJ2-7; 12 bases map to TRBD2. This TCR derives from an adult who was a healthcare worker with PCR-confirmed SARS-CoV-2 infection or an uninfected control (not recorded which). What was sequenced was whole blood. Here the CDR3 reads CASSRGTSGSYEQYF. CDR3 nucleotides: TGTGCCAGCAGCAGAGGGACTAGCGGGTCCTACGAGCAGTACTTC.